This entry features one T cell receptor beta chain sequence. Its target is not known. This sample is part of a study of early T cells in non-severe SARS-CoV-2 infection. Study background: The study sequenced bulk RNA from unsorted whole blood, with chains unpaired.

Tagging with unique molecular identifiers was applied to individual cDNA molecules. TCRdb called the 5' RACE reads again in MiXCR, with one record for every CDR3 protein. The data show some 45,000 distinct CDR3 sequences, around 6.8% seen once. The CDR3 contains 15 residues. V lost 0 bases and J 6 bases, leaving 12 bases between the germline ends. In germline, CDR1 is SGHNT, CDR2 YENEEA. Study results and caveats: VDJdb matches were skewed toward anti-spike CD8 T cell responses.

The chain recombines TRBV11-3 with TRBJ2-1; D unclear. The receptor was derived from an adult who was a healthcare worker with PCR-confirmed SARS-CoV-2 infection or an uninfected control (not recorded which). The sample consisted of whole blood. The CDR3 nucleotides read TGTGCCAGCAGCTTAGATAGGAGCAGCGTCAATGAGCAGTTCTTC. It encodes CASSLDRSSVNEQFF.